These 32 T cell receptor beta chains were sequenced from one sample in a study of response to subunit inactivated influenza vaccine. TCRdb reprocessed the RT-PCR reads via MiXCR and lists one record per CDR3 protein. Here the sample spans under 550,000 distinct CDR3 sequences, around 7.7% being singletons. Source: PBMCs from blood, taken about 24 months after vaccination. Every receptor here comes from a man aged 45 to 70 who received an inactivated influenza vaccine.

This clonotype was counted only a few times. The V gene is TRBV10-3, the J gene TRBJ2-3; D might be TRBD1 or TRBD2, each matching 6 bases. This CDR3 is 14 amino acids long. Germline V CDR1 and CDR2: ENHRY, SYGVKD. Trimming cost V 7 bases and J 3 bases, with 14 bases left between them. The CDR3 reads CAIKGEAYTDTQYF. The CDR3, as DNA: TGTGCCATCAAGGGGGAGGCTTATACAGATACGCAGTATTTT.

The table lists this clonotype with a few counts. The chain recombines TRBV15 with TRBJ1-5; D is possibly TRBD1 (5 bases). Germline lookup yields CDR1 LNHNV and CDR2 YYDKDF (reference sequence). The CDR3 extends over 17 amino acids. V lost 3 bases and J 0 bases, leaving 15 bases between the germline ends. The CDR3: CATSSRRDPDSNQPQHF. In DNA, the CDR3 is TGTGCCACCAGCAGTCGCCGGGACCCAGATAGCAATCAGCCCCAGCATTTT.

The genes are TRBV25-1 and TRBJ1-6, with 9 bases fitting TRBD1. Germline lookup yields CDR1 MGHDK and CDR2 SYGVNS. This CDR3 contains 14 residues. Losses at the gene ends were 6 bases for V and 7 bases for J; bases not matched to a gene: 4. CDR3 DNA sequence: TGTGCCAGCAGGAAGACAGGGGGGAATTCACCCCTCCACTTT. It yields the protein CASRKTGGNSPLHF.

V usage is TRBV7-9 and J usage is TRBJ1-3; maybe TRBD1 (5 bases). V dropped 5 bases and J dropped 0 bases, with 14 bases sitting between them. From germline, CDR1 is SEHNR and CDR2 FQNEAQ (reference sequence). This CDR3 spans 16 amino acids. Here the CDR3 reads CASSRRDRFSGNTIYF. The CDR3 DNA sequence: TGTGCCAGCAGCCGCCGGGACCGCTTCTCTGGAAACACCATATATTTT.

This clonotype appeared many times. The chain links TRBV28 to TRBJ2-5; no reliable D call. Germline V gene data show CDR1 as MDHEN and CDR2 as SYDVKM. CDR3 length: 13 amino acids. Trimming stripped 8 bases from V and 5 bases from J, with 15 bases between. For the CDR3, the DNA is TGTGCCAGCGGGCCCGCGATCAGGGAGACCCAGTACTTC. It codes for CASGPAIRETQYF. The variable domain in full, with the rest retrieved from reference TRBV28 and TRBJ2-5, is DVKVTQSSRYLVKRTGEKVFLECVQDMDHENMFWYRQDPGLGLRLIYFSYDVKMKEKGDIPEGYSVSREKKERFSLILESASTNQTSMYLCASGPAIRETQYFGPGTRLLVL.

This clonotype has a handful of counts. The gene calls are TRBV18 and TRBJ1-4; no definite D call. The V end was cut by 2 bases, the J end by 0 bases, with 13 bases between. This CDR3 spans 17 amino acids. Germline CDR1 and CDR2: KGHSH and LQKENI. The chain's CDR3 is CASSPSDPGSTNEKLFF. The CDR3 bases are TGTGCCAGCTCACCAAGTGATCCCGGATCAACTAATGAAAAACTGTTTTTT.

This clonotype was observed many times. This chain connects TRBV12-3 or TRBV12-4 to TRBJ2-3, with D perhaps TRBD2 (6 bases). V was clipped by 4 bases and J by 0 bases, with 11 bases between them. The CDR3 has 15 amino acids. The CDR3 DNA reads TGTGCCAGCAGTTCATGGCGGGATAGCACAGATACGCAGTATTTT. Translating it yields CASSSWRDSTDTQYF.

This clonotype showed up many times. The J gene is TRBJ2-1, the V gene TRBV30, with 10 bases matching TRBD2. Germline V gene sequence: CDR1 GTSNPN, CDR2 SVGIG (reference sequence). The junction had 17 bases not matched to a gene; V was cut back by 6 bases and J by 12 bases. This CDR3 spans 15 amino acids. CDR3: CACDGPGLAVGGQFF. The CDR3 DNA reads as TGTGCCTGCGACGGCCCCGGACTAGCGGTCGGGGGGCAGTTCTTC.

The chain has TRBV20-1 and TRBJ2-5, with D possibly TRBD2 on 5 matching bases. V was pared by 6 bases and J by 2 bases, with 16 bases between. There are 14 residues in the CDR3. Germline CDR1 is DFQATT and CDR2 is SNEGSKA (reference sequence). The CDR3 here is CSAEDGWRQETQYF. The CDR3 region has the DNA TGCAGTGCGGAGGATGGTTGGCGGCAAGAGACCCAGTACTTC.

This clonotype was observed a handful of times. The chain links TRBV12-3 or TRBV12-4 to TRBJ2-4; D unclear. The CDR3 sequence is 11 residues long. The V end was cut by 4 bases, the J end by 5 bases, with 3 bases between. CDR3 residues: CASSYENIQYF. The CDR3 bases are TGTGCCAGCAGTTACGAAAACATTCAGTACTTC.

This chain links TRBV15 with TRBJ2-7; 10 bases map to TRBD1. In germline, CDR1 is LNHNV, CDR2 YYDKDF (reference sequence). The CDR3 has 15 amino acids. The V gene end was trimmed by 2 bases and the J gene end by 4 bases; junction bases not matched to a gene: 5. The CDR3 region is CATSRPGQGIYEQYF. CDR3 DNA: TGTGCCACCAGCAGACCGGGACAGGGGATTTACGAGCAGTACTTC. Using reference TRBV15 and TRBJ2-7 for the parts outside the CDR3, the full variable domain is DAMVIQNPRYQVTQFGKPVTLSCSQTLNHNVMYWYQQKSSQAPKLLFHYYDKDFNNEADTPDNFQSRRPNTSFCFLDIRSPGLGDTAMYLCATSRPGQGIYEQYFGPGTRLTVT.

V gene TRBV11-2 combines with J gene TRBJ2-5; the D gene is possibly TRBD1 (5 bases). Trimming removed 2 bases at V and 3 bases at J, with 10 bases between. CDR3 size: 14 residues. The germline V gene has CDR1 SGHAT and CDR2 FQNNGV. CDR3 sequence: CASSLRTTKETQYF. DNA for the CDR3: TGTGCCAGCAGCTTAAGGACAACGAAAGAGACCCAGTACTTC.

This clonotype was counted a few times. The chain recombines TRBV11-2 with TRBJ2-7; D is unresolved. Trimming cost V 6 bases and J 3 bases, with 6 bases left between them. Per the germline V gene, CDR1 is SGHAT and CDR2 is FQNNGV. The length of the CDR3 is 11 residues. CDR3 loop: CASRDYYEQYF. CDR3 nucleotide sequence: TGTGCCAGCAGGGATTACTACGAGCAGTACTTC.

This clonotype was seen repeatedly, ten times or more. J is TRBJ2-5 and V is TRBV5-1, with no clear D. The CDR3 has 12 residues. Trimming cost V 4 bases and J 2 bases, with 6 bases left between them. The germline CDR1 and CDR2 sequences are SGHRS and YFSETQ. Here the CDR3 DNA reads TGCGCCAGCAGCCGACGGCAAGAGACCCAGTACTTC. It specifies CASSRRQETQYF.

This clonotype was counted at least ten times. V usage is TRBV28 and J usage is TRBJ1-5; D gene unclear. Per germline, CDR1 MDHEN and CDR2 SYDVKM. The germline V and J ends were trimmed by 3 bases and 0 bases, with 18 bases remaining between them. The length of the CDR3 is 18 residues. The CDR3, as DNA: TGTGCCAGCAGTTTCCCCTCTCGTGGCGGGTCTAGCAATCAGCCCCAGCATTTT. It codes for CASSFPSRGGSSNQPQHF.

This clonotype has at least ten counts. The genes are TRBV4-3 and TRBJ2-2; unclear D gene. Germline-derived CDR1 and CDR2 are LGHNA and YSLEER. The CDR3 spans 15 residues. Trimming took 6 bases from V and 6 from J, leaving 17 bases between them. The CDR3 sequence is CASSQWAGYAGELFF. CDR3 DNA sequence: TGCGCCAGCAGTCAATGGGCCGGATACGCCGGGGAGCTGTTTTTT.

J is TRBJ2-7 and V is TRBV20-1; perhaps D is TRBD1 or TRBD2 (6 bases each). The CDR3 totals 13 residues. Germline values: CDR1 DFQATT, CDR2 SNEGSKA (reference sequence). The V end lost 4 bases, the J end lost 3 bases, and 13 bases lay between the germline ends. Here the CDR3 reads CSATRTAGYEQYF. CDR3 bases: TGCAGTGCTACTCGGACAGCGGGCTACGAGCAGTACTTC.

The rearrangement links TRBV11-2 to TRBJ2-1; 10 bases are shared with TRBD2. This CDR3 spans 15 amino acids. Trimming cost V 4 bases and J 4 bases; bases outside gene matches: 4. Per the germline V gene, CDR1 is SGHAT and CDR2 is FQNNGV. The DNA of the CDR3 is TGTGCCAGCAGCTCGGGACTAGCGCTTTACAATGAGCAGTTCTTC. It is translated as CASSSGLALYNEQFF.

This clonotype was seen many times. Mismatch with germline at one junction end may stem from a read error. The V gene is TRBV7-7, the J gene TRBJ1-5, with TRBD1 matching 9 bases. This CDR3 has 14 residues. CDR1 SSHAT and CDR2 FNYEAQ come from the germline V gene (reference sequence). The CDR3: CASSGDRGWEPQHF. The CDR3, as DNA: TGTGCTAGCAGCGGTGACAGGGGGTGGGAGCCCCAGCATTTT.

J is TRBJ2-7 and V is TRBV6-1, with 7 bases fitting TRBD1. V shed 6 bases, J shed 4 bases, and the junction held 12 bases outside the gene matches. The length of the CDR3 is 15 residues. Germline assignment: CDR1 MNHNS and CDR2 SASEGT. The chain's CDR3 is CASSEKTGFGYEQYF. CDR3 bases: TGTGCCAGCAGCGAGAAGACAGGGTTTGGTTACGAGCAGTACTTC.

This clonotype occurred a few times. The rearrangement uses TRBV5-1 and TRBJ1-1; 9 bases fit TRBD1. The CDR3 is 14 amino acids. V was clipped by 4 bases and J by 4 bases; unmatched bases: 5. From germline, CDR1 is SGHRS and CDR2 YFSETQ. The DNA for the CDR3 is TGCGCCAGCAGCGCGTCGACAGGGGGCACTGAAGCTTTCTTT. It is translated as CASSASTGGTEAFF.

The V call is TRBV5-4, the J call TRBJ2-7; D is possibly TRBD1 or TRBD2 (5 bases each). The CDR3 spans 14 residues. The germline V gene encodes CDR1 SGHNT and CDR2 YYREEE (reference sequence). The germline V and J ends were trimmed by 1 base and 2 bases, with 10 bases remaining between them. In DNA, the CDR3 is TGTGCCAGCAGCTTGACCGTGGGACCCTACGAGCAGTACTTC. This encodes CASSLTVGPYEQYF.

This clonotype turned up a few times. The rearrangement links TRBV20-1 to TRBJ1-1; D is uncertain. There are 14 residues in the CDR3. The V and J ends lost 0 bases and 2 bases respectively, with 10 bases between them. From germline, CDR1 is DFQATT and CDR2 SNEGSKA (reference sequence). This chain's CDR3 is CSARDVLGNTEAFF. CDR3 DNA sequence: TGCAGTGCTAGAGACGTCCTCGGCAACACTGAAGCTTTCTTT.

The genes are TRBV5-1 and TRBJ2-2; either TRBD1 or TRBD2 may fit D (5 bases each). V lost 1 base and J 6 bases, leaving 10 bases between the germline ends. Germline CDR1 SGHRS, CDR2 YFSETQ. The CDR3 has 14 residues. Here the CDR3 DNA reads TGCGCCAGCAGCTTGCTTCCGGGGCCCGGGGAGCTGTTTTTT. Protein product: CASSLLPGPGELFF.

This clonotype was seen many times. The chain is built from TRBV12-3 or TRBV12-4 and TRBJ2-1; 14 positions agree with TRBD2. V gave up 6 bases and J gave up 16 bases; unmatched junction bases: 5. The CDR3 has 12 residues. CDR3 DNA: TGTGCCAGCAGAAGGACTAGCGGGAGGTACTTCTTC. Translation: CASRRTSGRYFF.

The rearrangement joins TRBV5-1 to TRBJ2-5; D is uncertain. The CDR3 loop spans 14 amino acids. The V and J ends lost 0 bases and 14 bases respectively, with 20 bases between them. Looked up from germline, CDR1 is SGHRS and CDR2 is YFSETQ. The CDR3, as DNA: TGCGCCAGCAGCTTGGCCCCGACAATTCAAGAGACCTACTTC. This encodes CASSLAPTIQETYF.

The gene calls are TRBV12-3 or TRBV12-4 and TRBJ2-1; TRBD2 aligns across 10 bases. This CDR3 has 15 residues. J lost 3 bases, V lost 6 bases, and 5 bases had no gene match. CDR3 sequence reads: CASSLSGRVYNEQFF. As DNA, the CDR3 is TGTGCCAGCAGCCTCAGCGGGAGGGTCTACAATGAGCAGTTCTTC.

This clonotype has a handful of counts. The rearrangement links TRBV6-5 to TRBJ2-5; D possibly corresponds to TRBD2 (6 bases). CDR1 is MNHEY and CDR2 is SVGAGI in the germline V gene. The V and J ends lost 1 base and 5 bases respectively, with 14 bases between them. This CDR3 is built from 15 residues. CDR3 nucleotide sequence: TGTGCCAGCAGTTACTATGCTGGAGGGAGGGAGACCCAGTACTTC. It codes for CASSYYAGGRETQYF.

This clonotype appeared many times. The junction and the germline gene differ at one end; a read error may be behind it. The genes are TRBV6-1 and TRBJ1-2, with 8 bases identical to TRBD1. The CDR3 spans 15 residues. Germline assignment: CDR1 MNHNS and CDR2 SASEGT. The CDR3 DNA reads as TGTGCCAGCAGTACCACGGACAGGGCCCTCAATGGGTACACCTTC. Translation: CASSTTDRALNGYTF.

This clonotype has more than one count but fewer than ten. The J gene is TRBJ2-5, the V gene TRBV6-5, with 8 bases that match TRBD1. The V gene end was trimmed by 2 bases and the J gene end by 5 bases; junction bases not matched to a gene: 4. The CDR3 runs 14 residues. CDR1 and CDR2 (germline): MNHEY, SVGAGI. The CDR3 DNA follows: TGTGCCAGCAGTTACCAGGGGGCTATGGAGACCCAGTACTTC. This gives the protein CASSYQGAMETQYF.

This sequence joins TRBV5-1 and TRBJ2-5; 8 bases map to TRBD1. The V segment lost 4 bases and the J segment 5 bases; nucleotides outside the gene matches: 10. The CDR3 is made up of 15 amino acids. Looked up from germline, CDR1 is SGHRS and CDR2 is YFSETQ. This chain's CDR3 is CASSTAGGRGETQYF. In nucleotides, the CDR3 is TGCGCCAGCAGCACAGCAGGGGGCCGGGGGGAGACCCAGTACTTC. The whole variable domain, remainder taken from reference TRBV5-1 and TRBJ2-5, is KAGVTQTPRYLIKTRGQQVTLSCSPISGHRSVSWYQQTPGQGLQFLFEYFSETQRNKGNFPGRFSGRQFSNSRSEMNVSTLELGDSALYLCASSTAGGRGETQYFGPGTRLLVL.

The sample holds a few counts of this clonotype. This chain connects TRBV6-1 to TRBJ2-7, with TRBD2 as a possible D gene (7 bases). The ends were cut back, 6 bases at V and 3 bases at J, with 15 bases in the middle. Per the germline V gene, CDR1 is MNHNS and CDR2 is SASEGT. This CDR3 has 14 amino acids. Written as DNA, the CDR3 is TGTGCCAGCAGCCAAGGGGGGGGGTTCTACGAGCAGTACTTC. Its translation: CASSQGGGFYEQYF.